This TCR beta chain comes out of a study of blood T cell repertoires in COVID-19. At the level of the study: PBMCs, B-cell-depleted T cells, or T cells were the source of the cDNA or gDNA that made up the material.

Germline CDR1 LNHNV, CDR2 YYDKDF (reference sequence). This CDR3 is 12 amino acids long. V shed 0 bases and J shed 10 bases, with 7 bases lying between them. In the source study's methods: Cell counts per sample came from amplifying reference gene primers. Method: immunoSEQ multiplex PCR; TCRdb's copy keeps in-frame clones and lacks some. Clone size and the V and J calls come from that table; the DNA yielded D and trimming. The data show tens of thousands of clones, approximately 92% seen once. It was during active infection that Seattle patients were enrolled and then longitudinally followed. Sequenced input: peripheral blood. This TCR was sampled from an older woman with COVID-19, enrolled during active disease. The chain recombines TRBV15 with TRBJ2-1; a weak D match, TRBD2 (5 bases). CDR3 sequence reads: CATSRDRREQFF. Written as DNA, the CDR3 is TGTGCCACCAGCAGAGACCGGAGGGAGCAGTTCTTC.